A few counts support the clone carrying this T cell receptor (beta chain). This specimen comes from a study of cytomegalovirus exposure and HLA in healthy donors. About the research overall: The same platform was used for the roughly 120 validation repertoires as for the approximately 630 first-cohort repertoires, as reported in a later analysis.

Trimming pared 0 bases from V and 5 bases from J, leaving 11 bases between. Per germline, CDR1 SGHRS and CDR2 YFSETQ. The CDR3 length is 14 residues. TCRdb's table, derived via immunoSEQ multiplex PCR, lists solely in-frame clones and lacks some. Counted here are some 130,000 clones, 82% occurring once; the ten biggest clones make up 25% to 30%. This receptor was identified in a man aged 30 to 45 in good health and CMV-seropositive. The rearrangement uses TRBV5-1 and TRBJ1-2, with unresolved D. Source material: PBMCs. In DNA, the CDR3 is TGCGCCAGCAGCTTGGCCCCGGACTGGTATGGCTACACCTTC. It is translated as CASSLAPDWYGYTF. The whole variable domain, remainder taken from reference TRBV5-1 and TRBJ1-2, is KAGVTQTPRYLIKTRGQQVTLSCSPISGHRSVSWYQQTPGQGLQFLFEYFSETQRNKGNFPGRFSGRQFSNSRSEMNVSTLELGDSALYLCASSLAPDWYGYTFGSGTRLTVV.